This TCR beta chain was profiled in a study of T cells in tuberculosis. Study information: A South African cohort included IGRA-negative adolescents, latently infected IGRA-positive adolescents and adults with active tuberculosis.

V lost 2 bases and J lost 6, with 14 bases in between. Germline loops: CDR1 SEHNR, CDR2 FQNEAQ (reference sequence). This CDR3 is 15 amino acids long. Using immunoSEQ multiplex PCR, the repertoire was profiled, and TCRdb retains in-frame clones only, with some absent. The table includes over 20,000 clones, less than 98% detected once. The receptor's source is a donor aged 10-29 years with latent tuberculosis or without tuberculosis infection. This chain joins TRBV7-9 and TRBJ1-5; D uncertain. The sample was PBMCs. The DNA for the CDR3 is TGTGCCAGCAGCTTATTCCAGGAATTGGTTCAGCCCCAGCATTTT. Protein: CASSLFQELVQPQHF.